This TCR beta chain was identified during a study of T cell responses to AZD1222 COVID-19 vaccine (dated by TCRdb to about 2021). A note on the overall study: TCR sequencing was performed for 230 to 250 trial participants, of whom some 200 were given two doses of AZD1222 and around 25 were given two doses of MenACWY control vaccine. Trial participants were enrolled by age into 18-55, 56-69 and 70-plus year subgroups, with 148, 28 and 57 TCR-sequenced participants respectively. General study outcomes and caveats: No day 14 peak-response samples were available, so repertoires were characterized only after the peak T cell response. Spike-specific TCR breadth and depth rose significantly after two AZD1222 doses compared with day 0 and with MenACWY recipients. The 56-69-year group was small, and its depth increase did not reach significance, likely because of low power. Nearly half of unique spike-specific TCRs reportedly recognized epitopes outside regions mutated in the B.1.351 and B.1.1.7 variants. Most participants were white British and females outnumbered males, and the authors suggested that clonal diversity may have been underestimated. Conclusions about previously exposed vaccinees are limited because only six or seven AZD1222 recipients were SARS-CoV-2 seropositive at baseline. Vaccine-associated CD4 TCRs spanned the whole spike protein, with dominant responses in regions 160-218 and 743-854.

The time point label for this specimen denotes: about 28 days (+/-7) after the second vaccine dose. Because spike-specific TCR depth and breadth did not differ between the two schedules, AZD1222 recipients who got a second dose at roughly 4 weeks were pooled with those who got a second dose at roughly 12 weeks. Samples from vaccinated people were obtained from the UK trials COV001 and COV002, which included a single-blind randomized controlled phase 2/3 trial of AZD1222 (ChAdOx1 nCoV-19) in healthy adults. For TCRbeta chain sequencing, PBMC samples were collected from trial participants at day 0 and at day 28 after the second dose. Points on this clone: Its antigen is unknown. No base quality values were provided; no much bigger clone lies one nucleotide off.

The CDR3 regions of human TCRbeta chains were analyzed by immunosequencing. Regarding the original processing steps: Repertoire TCRs were matched against a reference library of SARS-CoV-2-specific TCRs generated with the MIRA antigen-specificity platform. Breadth was defined as the fraction of unique TCRs that were SARS-CoV-2-associated, and depth was defined as the fraction of total T cells that were SARS-CoV-2-associated. Each spike-specific TCR was assigned to its reactive spike region and to a CD4 or CD8 class using the MIRA data. Log10-transformed breadth and depth values were compared by one-way ANOVA with Sidak's multiple comparisons tests. The table comes from immuneACCESS by way of TCRdb, which keeps in-frame sequences with V and J called. Part of the clones is missing from these tables; in studies checked, under half for an unresolved V gene and the rest for unknown reasons. V, J and clone size derive from that table, while D and trimming were established from the DNA sequence. The sample table records about 97,000 clones; about 89% of these occur just once. The ten largest make up roughly a tenth of the sample.

Cut back by 1 base and 6 bases, the V and J ends lie 9 bases apart. Reading from cysteine to phenylalanine, the CDR3 counts 14 amino acids. Just the 42-base CDR3 DNA is kept, in frame starting at base 1. CDR1 and CDR2, looked up from the germline V gene, are KGHSH and LQKENI. This sample comprised peripheral blood, obtained 28 days after the second AZD1222 dose. The sequence was collected from an adult who received the AZD1222 COVID-19 vaccine. The chain is encoded by TRBV18 joined to TRBJ2-2, with TRBD1 perhaps the D gene, on 6 matching bases. The nucleotide sequence reads TGTGCCAGCTCACCACTGGGGGCAGCCGGGGAGCTGTTTTTT. Its product reads: CASSPLGAAGELFF.